This paragraph reports one T cell receptor (beta chain). Its antigen is currently not known. Per-nucleotide qualities are absent, and no much larger clonotype sits a single base away. These data belong to a study of cytomegalovirus exposure and HLA in healthy donors (dated by TCRdb to 2016 to 2017). About the study as a whole: In an earlier analysis of fewer than 750 of the donors, under 300 Gb of sequence data and approximately 100 million unique TCR beta sequences from about 190 million T cells were reported. Using immunosequencing, the study profiled T cell repertoires from 666 subjects and related those repertoires to cytomegalovirus serostatus. A later genetic analysis used genome-wide SNP genotypes for about 65% of the 666 donors, treating that subset as a discovery cohort. The study aimed to test whether cataloging public T cell receptors could reveal signatures of past pathogen exposure. Besides the first cohort of hundreds of subjects, a separate validation cohort made up of 95 to 150 different subjects was used. Among 300 to 500 genotyped donors of the cohort, an average of around 250,000 unique TCR beta nucleotide sequences was sequenced per donor, of which roughly 18% were non-productive. Of the roughly 400 genotyped donors, 75% to 85% were placed in the genetic ancestry cluster associated with self-reported Caucasian donors. HLA typing covered class I and class II loci at four-digit resolution. Donor age, sex, ethnicity and CMV serostatus were collected together with the repertoire data. An earlier analysis of some 500 of the donors applied high-throughput TCR beta sequencing to assess whether each TCR beta V gene segment acted as functional or pseudogenic. Several DR-DQ haplotypes were handled as single units for association and clustering because linkage in the cohort was strong. Every repertoire in the discovery cohort had been generated on one and the same sequencing platform. The later analysis used no new phenotypic data to find candidate immune exposures, relying instead on TCR beta sequences and their occurrence across donors. An early release that covered several hundred HLA-typed donors contained approximately 320 gigabases of sequencing data and tens of millions of unique TCR sequences. The number of typed donors differed by locus: about 620-640 for A, B, C, DRB1 and DQB1; 500 to 550 for DQA1; fewer than 610 for DPA1; and some 430 for DPB1. To predict cytomegalovirus infection status, the study brought together high-throughput TCR immunosequencing, statistical association of individual TCRs with disease status, and machine learning. A later analysis re-examined previously published TCR beta repertoires from 500 to 700 donors and added high-resolution HLA genotyping to investigate patterns of TCR occurrence.

Study-wide conclusions, independent of this receptor: Immune exposure information for the cohort was limited to CMV serostatus. In a later analysis, the rate of TCR association differed among HLA loci, with DRB1 alleles having the most associated TCRs and HLA-C alleles having the fewest. Strong co-occurrence of HLA alleles, especially DR and DQ, made assigning TCR associations to individual alleles difficult. In vitro tests confirmed that three of the cytomegalovirus-associated TCR beta chains recognize cytomegalovirus antigens. Some IMGT-functional V segments, including TRBV6-2 and TRBV6-3, could not be told apart with the 87-base-pair reads, so those segments were excluded. The classifier was reported to diagnose cytomegalovirus status with high specificity and sensitivity in both the original and validation cohorts. While some public TCRs were present in many individuals, most TCR sequences turned up only very rarely across donors. In a later analysis, HLA-associated TCR beta chains were found to be more clonally expanded and to have lower generation probabilities than equally common non-associated chains. The earlier analysis of 587 of the donors excluded roughly 17 rarely observed V segments, including chromosome 9 orphons, because counts were too low. Sequencing depth was assumed to be roughly uniform across donors in the presence/absence analyses, though that assumption may not hold. An association between a missense DCLRE1C variant and V-gene and J-gene trimming of TCR beta chains was found in a later genetic analysis and replicated in an independent cohort. An earlier analysis of some 560 of the donors showed that most TCR beta V segments appeared in productive rearrangements either about 87% or about 30% of the time, which broadly matched IMGT annotations. Because some donors lacked HLA typing at each locus, the association tests relied only on the typed subset. According to a later genetic analysis, donors in an Asian-associated ancestry cluster had fewer N-insertions in productive TCRs than the approximately 610-donor mean. In a later analysis, several top co-occurrence clusters were reported to appear linked to parvovirus B19, influenza, CMV and Epstein-Barr virus. At a false discovery rate of 0.05, a later analysis linked some 17,000 TCR beta sequences to specific HLA alleles. A further reported finding was that TCR beta sequences accurately predicted the HLA-A and HLA-B alleles for most subjects in the first cohort. The study listed approximately 150 TCR beta chains as associated with cytomegalovirus. The sequencing pipeline was judged likely to have produced a cluster of highly shared sequence variants as a technical artifact. It was suggested by the authors that the approach could potentially be generalized to other disease states and immunological phenotypes. Correlated functional status among segregating V segments might reflect linkage disequilibrium, but an unknown experimental factor could not be ruled out. In this cohort, only TCR beta chains were sequenced, and detectable features were limited by the absence of alpha or paired-chain data. A later analysis found that most CMV-associated TCR beta chains appeared HLA-restricted, with HLA associations seemingly driven largely by CMV exposure.

Inclusive of the bounding cysteine and phenylalanine, the CDR3 is 12 residues long. The kept DNA is CDR3 alone, 36 bases in frame from the first base. CDR1 SGHAT and CDR2 FQNNGV are derived from the germline V gene. V loses 5 bases of germline sequence and J loses 6 bases, and the interval between the two ends is 11 bases. The cohort comprised 710 or so healthy bone marrow donors. At the time of sampling, all cohort members were nominally healthy, though unrecorded immune exposures were likely present. The donor was CMV seronegative and belonged to the group of 352 seronegative cohort members. A peripheral blood sample was provided by each donor, and peripheral blood mononuclear cells were used for TCR beta sequencing. Genomic DNA extraction from the blood cell samples was performed with the Qiagen DNeasy Blood Extraction Kit. Libraries came from the immunoSEQ multiplex PCR assay. The multiplex PCR relied on a mix of 60 forward primers for TCR Vbeta segments and 13 reverse primers for TCR Jbeta segments. Amplification of the CDR3 region of rearranged TCR beta genes was performed with a multiplex PCR assay on genomic DNA. Amplified TCR beta libraries were sequenced as 87-base-pair reads on the Illumina HiSeq System. Per the original workflow: Across the 600 to 700 repertoires, a later analysis counted some 81 million unique TCR beta chains, roughly 11 million of which were shared by at least two donors. Raw reads were error-corrected and collapsed into unique sequences with a nearest-neighbor algorithm that merged closely related sequences to remove PCR and sequencing errors. CDR3 sequences were aligned to IMGT reference sequences to assign V, D and J gene segments. Each retained sequence needed at least a six-nucleotide match to both a V gene segment and a J gene segment. A rearrangement counted as productive if the CDR3 had no stop codons and remained in frame with V and J, and every other rearrangement counted as non-productive. Following IMGT convention, CDR3 was defined as the stretch from the second conserved V-encoded cysteine to the conserved J-encoded phenylalanine. Sequences without an unambiguous match to a single V gene segment were excluded from the earlier analysis of approximately 560 of the donors. In an earlier analysis of several hundred of the donors, a V segment was called functional when productive rearrangements were above 56.7%, and segregating when the standard deviation between donors exceeded 5%. A statistical classification framework was built for diagnosing cytomegalovirus status from the catalog of TCR beta chain sequences. A later analysis assigned V and J genes by comparing TCR nucleotide sequences with IMGT/GENE-DB human TR gene sequences. The TCRdist pipeline was used in a later analysis to assign CDR3 sequences and most-parsimonious VDJ recombination scenarios. A later analysis defined each TCR beta chain by its CDR3 amino acid sequence plus V-gene family, and excluded reads lacking a unique V-gene family. As a way to deal with suspected cross-contamination and a sequencing artifact, a later analysis dropped under 600 nucleotide sequences that were highly shared and had low generation probability. For each public chain, a later analysis derived a clonal expansion index from normalized ranks of inferred template counts within each repertoire. A later analysis computed generation probabilities with a VDJ recombination model fitted to out-of-frame rearrangements, and checked the results against IGoR. A later analysis scored TCR-TCR, TCR-HLA and TCR-CMV co-occurrence with hypergeometric tests, applying a repertoire-size bias correction to TCR pairs. To estimate false discovery rates, a later analysis permuted the HLA or CMV assignments 20 times. In a later analysis, co-occurring TCRs were grouped using DBSCAN, and TCRdist sequence similarity was added for clustering within HLA-allele-positive subsets. Co-occurrence clustering excluded repertoires with fewer than 30,000 or more than 120,000 public chains, plus five with anomalous nucleotide sharing. The table comes from immuneACCESS by way of TCRdb, which keeps in-frame sequences with V and J called. Part of the clones is missing from these tables; in studies checked, under half for an unresolved V gene and the rest for unknown reasons. The D gene and trimming were derived from the DNA, and the V and J assignments and clone size from that table. Across this sample there are 140,000 to 150,000 clones, with 68% seen only once. In total, the top ten clones hold about 4.1% of the sample.

The receptor chain draws on TRBV11-2 and TRBJ2-7, with no confidently assigned D gene. This sequence originates from a man aged 55 to 70 in good health and CMV-seronegative. The material sequenced was PBMCs. The nucleotides read TGTGCCAGCAGCCTTGACAAACCCGAGCAGTACTTC. Its translation is CASSLDKPEQYF. The full variable domain, with segments outside the CDR3 supplied by the reference TRBV11-2 and TRBJ2-7 proteins, appears as EAGVAQSPRYKIIEKRQSVAFWCNPISGHATLYWYQQILGQGPKLLIQFQNNGVVDDSQLPKDRFSAERLKGVDSTLKIQPAKLEDSAVYLCASSLDKPEQYFGPGTRLTVT.